This passage covers 9 T cell receptor beta chains from one sample sequenced in a study of T cells in Graves' hyperthyroidism and ophthalmopathy. TCR beta CDR3 region amplification was performed from RNA transcripts. The primer set for the first-round RT-PCR of the TCR CDR3 was HTBI. TCRdb ran MiXCR on the multiplex PCR reads and lists one entry per CDR3 protein. The sample lists about 250,000 distinct CDR3 sequences, almost 25% seen once, with approximately 32% in the top ten. What was sequenced was blood. Receptors were obtained from a woman aged 40 to 50 with Graves' ophthalmopathy.

The chain links TRBV12-3 or TRBV12-4 to TRBJ1-1, with D possibly being TRBD1 (5 bases). The germline V and J ends were trimmed by 8 bases and 6 bases, with 13 bases remaining between them. This CDR3 has 12 residues. CDR3 loop: CASGWQGAEAFF. DNA of the CDR3: TGTGCCAGCGGCTGGCAGGGCGCTGAAGCTTTCTTT.

The sample holds one count of this clonotype. The germline gene is not matched at one end of the junction; a read error may be the cause. CDR3 residues: CARSYSREETQYF. The CDR3, as DNA: TGTGCCAGGAGTTATTCACGGGAGGAGACACAGTACTTC. The chain links TRBV6-5 to TRBJ2-5, with 7 bases that match TRBD2. From germline, CDR1 is MNHEY and CDR2 SVGAGI. The CDR3 has 13 amino acids.

This clonotype was observed a handful of times. The V gene is TRBV9, the J gene TRBJ1-1, with no clear D. Germline assignment: CDR1 SGDLS and CDR2 YYNGEE. The CDR3 length is 15 residues. V was trimmed by 2 bases and J by 2 bases, leaving 13 bases between them. CDR3 sequence: CASSVTGFTNTEAFF. CDR3 bases: TGTGCCAGCAGCGTGACGGGATTTACAAACACTGAAGCTTTCTTT. The whole variable domain, remainder taken from reference TRBV9 and TRBJ1-1, is DSGVTQTPKHLITATGQRVTLRCSPRSGDLSVYWYQQSLDQGLQFLIQYYNGEERAKGNILERFSAQQFPDLHSELNLSSLELGDSALYFCASSVTGFTNTEAFFGQGTRLTVV.

In this sample, this clonotype turned up many times. This chain joins TRBV4-2 and TRBJ1-1; D is ambiguous. Germline CDR1 LGHNA, CDR2 YNFKEQ. Trimming took 4 bases from V and 0 from J, leaving 12 bases between them. This CDR3 spans 15 amino acids. The CDR3 DNA reads TGTGCCAGCAGCCCAGACCTAACATTGAACACTGAAGCTTTCTTT. Translation gives CASSPDLTLNTEAFF.

This clonotype was found many times. The chain joins TRBV25-1 to TRBJ1-1; weak D call: TRBD1 (6 bases). CDR1 and CDR2 from the germline V gene are MGHDK and SYGVNS. CDR3 length: 14 residues. With 6 bases removed from V and 2 bases from J, the gap between germline ends came to 13 bases. This chain's CDR3 is CASRGQTQNTEAFF. CDR3 DNA sequence: TGTGCCAGCAGAGGACAGACTCAAAACACTGAAGCTTTCTTT.

This clonotype was counted many times. The rearrangement links TRBV11-1 to TRBJ2-7, with D unclear. The CDR3 sequence is 11 residues long. Germline V gene lookup returns CDR1 SGHAT and CDR2 FQDESV (reference sequence). V was trimmed by 3 bases and J by 9 bases, leaving 9 bases between them. CDR3 in DNA: TGTGCCAGCAGCTTCGGCAATGGGCAGTACTTC. Translation: CASSFGNGQYF.

The chain combines TRBV30 with TRBJ2-7, with D perhaps TRBD2 (5 bases). Trimming cost V 2 bases and J 7 bases, with 12 bases left between them. In germline, CDR1 is GTSNPN, CDR2 SVGIG (reference sequence). The CDR3 has 12 amino acids. CDR3 protein: CAWSRESGEQYF. As DNA, the CDR3 is TGTGCCTGGAGTAGAGAATCGGGGGAGCAGTACTTC.

This clonotype was observed at least ten times. As DNA, the CDR3 is TGTGCCTGGTTGGACAGGGCCCGATTCCAGACCTATGGCTACACCTTC. Translating gives CAWLDRARFQTYGYTF. V and J are TRBV30 and TRBJ1-2, with 8 bases identical to TRBD1. CDR1 is GTSNPN, CDR2 SVGIG, per germline (reference sequence). V shed 5 bases, J shed 4 bases, and the junction held 15 bases outside the gene matches. The CDR3 is made up of 16 amino acids.

This clonotype has ten or more counts. The V and J genes are TRBV7-2 and TRBJ1-5; D might be TRBD1 (5 bases). The CDR3 consists of 17 residues. V was shortened by 0 bases and J by 0 bases, with 12 bases between the two germline ends. Per the germline V gene, CDR1 is SGHTA and CDR2 is FQGNSA. CDR3 nucleotides: TGTGCCAGCAGCTTAGCGGGGGGGGTAGCTAGCAATCAGCCCCAGCATTTT. Protein: CASSLAGGVASNQPQHF.